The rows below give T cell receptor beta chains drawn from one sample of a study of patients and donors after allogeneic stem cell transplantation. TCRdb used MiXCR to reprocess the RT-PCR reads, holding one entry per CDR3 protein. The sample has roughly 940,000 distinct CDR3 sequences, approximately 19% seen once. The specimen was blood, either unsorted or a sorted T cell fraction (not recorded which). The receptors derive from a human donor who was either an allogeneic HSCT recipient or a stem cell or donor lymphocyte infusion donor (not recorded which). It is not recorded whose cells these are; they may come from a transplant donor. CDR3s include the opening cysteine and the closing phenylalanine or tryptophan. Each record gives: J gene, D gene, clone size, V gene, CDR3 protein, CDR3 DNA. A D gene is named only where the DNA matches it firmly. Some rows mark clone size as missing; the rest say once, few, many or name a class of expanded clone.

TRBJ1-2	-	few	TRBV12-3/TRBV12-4	CASSLRSGLAHGYTF	TGTGCCAGCAGTTTAAGGAGCGGATTGGCCCATGGCTACACCTTC
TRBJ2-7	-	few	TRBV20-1	CSATMGVIYEQYF	TGCAGTGCTACGATGGGAGTAATCTACGAGCAGTACTTC
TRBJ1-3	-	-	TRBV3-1	CASSFDTAGNTIYF	TGTGCCAGCAGCTTCGACACAGCTGGAAACACCATATATTTT
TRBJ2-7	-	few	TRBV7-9	CASSSSGRADSYEQYF	TGTGCCAGCAGCTCCTCGGGCCGTGCGGATTCCTACGAGCAGTACTTC
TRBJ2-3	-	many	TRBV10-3	CATSGTHTDTQYF	TGTGCCACCTCCGGGACGCACACAGATACGCAGTATTTT
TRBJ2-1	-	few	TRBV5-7	CASSLLLGSYNEQFF	TGTGCCAGCAGCCTTTTACTGGGCTCCTACAATGAGCAGTTCTTC
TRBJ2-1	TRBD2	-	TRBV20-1	CSSWGRGEVNEQFF	TGCAGTTCATGGGGGCGGGGGGAGGTCAATGAGCAGTTCTTC
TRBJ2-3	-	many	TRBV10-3	CAIGQSDTQYF	TGTGCCATCGGACAGTCAGATACGCAGTATTTT
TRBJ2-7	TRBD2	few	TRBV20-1	CSATTSVSYEQYF	TGCAGTGCCACGACTAGCGTATCCTACGAGCAGTACTTC
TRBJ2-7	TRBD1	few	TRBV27	CASRGGQGVSYEQYF	TGTGCCAGCAGGGGTGGACAGGGAGTTTCCTACGAGCAGTACTTC
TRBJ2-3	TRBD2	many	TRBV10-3	CAISYRTSASTDTQYF	TGTGCCATCAGCTACCGGACTAGCGCGTCCACAGATACGCAGTATTTT
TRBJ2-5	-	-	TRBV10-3	CAISQHTGLGGETQYF	TGTGCCATCAGCCAACATACAGGGCTGGGCGGAGAGACCCAGTACTTC
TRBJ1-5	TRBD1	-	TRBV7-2	CASSADRASNQPQHF	TGTGCCAGCAGCGCTGACAGGGCTAGCAATCAGCCCCAGCATTTT
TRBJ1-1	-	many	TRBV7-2	CASSSFTEAFF	TGTGCCAGCAGCTCCTTCACTGAAGCTTTCTTT
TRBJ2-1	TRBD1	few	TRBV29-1	CSAHGATGREQFF	TGCAGCGCCCACGGAGCGACAGGGCGTGAGCAGTTCTTC
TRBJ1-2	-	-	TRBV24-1	CATSDPRGNGYTF	TGTGCCACCAGTGATCCGAGGGGAAATGGCTACACCTTC
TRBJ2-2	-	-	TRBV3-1	CASSLLRDTSGHTGELFF	TGTGCCAGCAGCCTACTCCGGGACACCTCAGGACACACCGGGGAGCTGTTTTTT
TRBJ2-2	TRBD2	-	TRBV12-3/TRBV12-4	CASSFPGGRGTGELFF	TGTGCCAGCAGTTTTCCTGGCGGGAGGGGGACCGGGGAGCTGTTTTTT
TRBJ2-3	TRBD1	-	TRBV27	CASSLQRWVRDRASTDTQYF	TGTGCCAGCAGTCTCCAACGATGGGTCCGGGACAGAGCTAGCACAGATACGCAGTATTTT
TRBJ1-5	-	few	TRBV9	CASSPGEQRPQHF	TGTGCCAGCAGCCCAGGGGAACAACGGCCCCAGCATTTT
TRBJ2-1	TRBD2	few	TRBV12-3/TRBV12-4	CASSATSSYNEQFF	TGTGCCAGCAGTGCGACTAGCAGCTACAATGAGCAGTTCTTC
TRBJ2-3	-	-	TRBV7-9	CASSFQVGSTQYF	TGTGCCAGCAGCTTTCAGGTCGGGAGTACGCAGTATTTT
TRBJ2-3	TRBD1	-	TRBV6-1	CASSGIDRGNTQYF	TGTGCCAGCAGTGGAATAGACAGGGGAAATACGCAGTATTTT
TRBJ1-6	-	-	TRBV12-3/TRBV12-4	CASSLAEGSPLHF	TGTGCCAGCAGTTTAGCGGAGGGATCACCCCTCCACTTT
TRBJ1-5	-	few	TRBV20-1	CSAGRTWQSNQPQHF	TGCAGTGCGGGGAGGACATGGCAAAGCAATCAGCCCCAGCATTTT
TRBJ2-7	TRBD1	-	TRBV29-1	CSVEDTVPGTVLTYEQYF	TGCAGCGTTGAAGACACAGTGCCCGGGACAGTTTTAACCTACGAGCAGTACTTC
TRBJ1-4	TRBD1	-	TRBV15	CATGTGANEKLFF	TGTGCCACCGGGACAGGGGCTAATGAAAAACTGTTTTTT
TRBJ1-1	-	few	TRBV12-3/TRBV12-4	CASSWGGGVMNTEAFF	TGTGCCAGCAGTTGGGGGGGGGGTGTCATGAACACTGAAGCTTTCTTT
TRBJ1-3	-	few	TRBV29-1	CSVERGSGNTIYF	TGCAGCGTTGAACGGGGCTCTGGAAACACCATATATTTT
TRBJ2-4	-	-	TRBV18	CASSPPWPKNIQYF	TGTGCCAGCTCACCACCGTGGCCCAAAAACATTCAGTACTTC
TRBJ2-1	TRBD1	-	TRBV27	CASSLSADRVSDEQFF	TGTGCCAGCAGTTTATCTGCGGACAGGGTAAGCGATGAGCAGTTCTTC
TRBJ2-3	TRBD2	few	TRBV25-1	CASSEWEGTDTQYF	TGTGCCAGCAGTGAATGGGAGGGGACAGATACGCAGTATTTT
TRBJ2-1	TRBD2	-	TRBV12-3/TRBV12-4	CASEKGWRGDWNEQFF	TGTGCCAGTGAAAAGGGCTGGCGGGGGGACTGGAATGAGCAGTTCTTC
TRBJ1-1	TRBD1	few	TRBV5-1	CASSLEAGGRTEAFF	TGCGCCAGCAGCTTGGAGGCAGGGGGGCGCACTGAAGCTTTCTTT
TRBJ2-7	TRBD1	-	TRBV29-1	CSTSGTGGEQYF	TGCAGCACCTCCGGGACAGGGGGCGAGCAGTACTTC
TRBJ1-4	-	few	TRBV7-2	CASSFRGPRDEKLFF	TGTGCCAGCAGCTTTCGAGGACCAAGAGATGAAAAACTGTTTTTT